These 4 T cell receptor beta chains were all obtained from the same sample, sequenced in a study of T-cell memory formation after mild COVID-19 (dated by TCRdb to the early 2020s). Library preparation employed 5' RACE. TCRdb names Illumina NovaSeq 6000 as the instrument used. The public reads were reanalyzed by TCRdb: fastp trimming at Q25, MiXCR alignment, in-frame beta chains only. Entries are consolidated by CDR3 protein sequence, retaining the most common genes and DNA. The sample table holds nearly 350,000 distinct CDR3 sequences, of which 10% to 15% were seen once. Over 20% of the sample belongs to the ten largest clones. The specimen sequenced was PBMCs or a T cell subset sorted from them (not recorded which). Source of these receptors: a young man who had mild COVID-19 (a few samples of this study predate the infection). The sample titles of this study are shuffled in the database, so cell type and time point are left out; the donor was told from shared clones.

This clonotype was recorded only once. The J gene is TRBJ2-7, the V gene TRBV6-5; D is possibly TRBD2 (6 bases). The ends were cut back, 4 bases at V and 0 bases at J, with 13 bases in the middle. CDR3 length: 15 amino acids. CDR1 is MNHEY and CDR2 is SVGAGI in the germline V gene. CDR3: CASSLAASSSYEQYF. Here the CDR3 DNA reads TGTGCCAGCAGTTTAGCGGCGTCTAGCTCCTACGAGCAGTACTTC.

This clonotype has ten or more counts. This rearrangement joins TRBV27 to TRBJ1-6; D not certain. Trimming removed 0 bases from V and 9 bases from J, with 9 bases in between. CDR3 size: 14 residues. The germline V gene encodes CDR1 MNHEY and CDR2 SMNVEV (reference sequence). The CDR3 is CASSLSGPGSPLHF. The CDR3 coding sequence is TGTGCCAGCAGTTTATCGGGCCCAGGTTCACCCCTCCACTTT.

The chain joins TRBV7-2 to TRBJ1-5, with a possible D match to TRBD1 (6 bases). Per germline, CDR1 SGHTA and CDR2 FQGNSA. The CDR3 loop spans 18 amino acids. V lost 5 bases and J lost 2, with 22 bases in between. In DNA form, the CDR3 reads TGTGCCAGCAGCCTCCAGGGGACCCTCAGATCGGGCAATCAGCCCCAGCATTTT. Translation gives CASSLQGTLRSGNQPQHF.

The V and J genes are TRBV10-1 and TRBJ2-2; 7 bases line up with TRBD1. V lost 10 bases to trimming and J lost 4 bases; unmatched junction nucleotides: 6. Germline V gene sequence: CDR1 WNHNN, CDR2 SYGVQD (reference sequence). CDR3 length: 13 residues. CDR3 amino acids: CATRQGPTGELFF. The CDR3, as DNA: TGCGCCACCAGACAGGGTCCCACCGGGGAGCTGTTTTTT.